The 4 T cell receptor beta chains presented below share a single source sample, sequenced in a study of blood T cells in healthy people across ages. It was with a sample-barcoded 5' primer and a J-beta primer mix that a second PCR of about 6 to 12 cycles was run. TCRdb reprocessed the 5' RACE reads with MiXCR, giving one entry per CDR3 protein. Of more than 1.4 million distinct CDR3 sequences detected, about 43% appear once; the ten largest clones hold 7.9%. The sequencing sample was made of blood. These receptors were collected from a young woman in good health.

The chain recombines TRBV10-2 with TRBJ2-5; D perhaps matches TRBD1 (5 bases). Germline V gene data show CDR1 as WSHSY and CDR2 as SAAADI. V dropped 6 bases and J dropped 0 bases, with 11 bases sitting between them. This CDR3 region has 14 residues. The CDR3 DNA reads TGCGCCAGCAGGGGCAGGGCCCACCAAGAGACCCAGTACTTC. Translated, it gives CASRGRAHQETQYF.

This chain uses TRBV2 with TRBJ2-1; no clear D gene. The germline gives CDR1 SNHLY, CDR2 FYNNEI. This CDR3 has 12 amino acids. Trimming removed 3 bases from V and 9 bases from J, with 9 bases in between. The CDR3 nucleotides are TGTGCCAGCAGTGATTGGGTTGGTGAGCAGTTCTTC. It translates to CASSDWVGEQFF.

The rearrangement uses TRBV20-1 and TRBJ1-1; D possibly corresponds to TRBD1 (6 bases). The germline V gene encodes CDR1 DFQATT and CDR2 SNEGSKA (reference sequence). The CDR3 runs to 14 residues. Trimming stripped 6 bases from V and 4 bases from J, with 18 bases between. DNA of the CDR3: TGCAGTGCCCCGCGGGAGGGGGTGAGCACTGAAGCTTTCTTT. Its translation: CSAPREGVSTEAFF.

The table lists this clonotype with many counts. The V and J genes are TRBV7-2 and TRBJ2-7; 13 bases are shared with TRBD2. Trimming took 3 bases from V and 0 from J; bases not matched to a gene: 5. CDR1 and CDR2 (germline): SGHTA, FQGNSA. The CDR3 runs to 17 residues. The CDR3 DNA reads as TGTGCCAGCAGCTTGACTAGCGGGGGGTACCACTCCTACGAGCAGTACTTC. Encoded protein: CASSLTSGGYHSYEQYF. Supplemented by reference TRBV7-2 and TRBJ2-7, the full variable domain reads GAGVSQSPSNKVTEKGKDVELRCDPISGHTALYWYRQSLGQGLEFLIYFQGNSAPDKSGLPSDRFSAERTGGSVSTLTIQRTQQEDSAVYLCASSLTSGGYHSYEQYFGPGTRLTVT.